This T cell receptor beta chain was recorded in a study of cytomegalovirus exposure and HLA in healthy donors. Across the whole study: When 300 to 500 donors were genotyped, about 80% of them were found to fall in the Caucasian-associated ancestry cluster.

As concerns this clone: Its antigen is currently unknown. The germline gene is not matched at one end of the junction; a read error may be the cause.

Findings of the study overall: For most TCR beta V segments, an earlier analysis put the productive rate at about 87% or about 30% of the time.

With 60 Vbeta and 13 Jbeta primers, the PCR was carried out. Produced via immunoSEQ multiplex PCR; TCRdb's table is partial and in-frame only. The sample holds 100,000 to 150,000 clones, 75% to 85% seen once. The sequencing input was PBMCs. The clonotype comes from a man aged 25 to 45 in good health and CMV-seropositive.

CDR3 sequence: CASSLAGVGDEQYF. CDR3 DNA: TGTGCCAGCAGCCTAGCAGGGGTTGGGGACGAGCAGTACTTC. The rearrangement uses TRBV7-6 and TRBJ2-7, with D maybe TRBD1 (6 bases). CDR1 SGHVS and CDR2 FNYEAQ come from the germline V gene. CDR3 length equals 14 residues.